This T cell receptor (beta chain) was captured in a study of blood T cell repertoires in COVID-19. Method: immunoSEQ multiplex PCR; TCRdb's copy keeps in-frame clones and lacks some. The sample shows about 120,000 clones, 70% to 85% of them seen only once. The CDR3 has 14 amino acids. The germline V gene encodes CDR1 MNHEY and CDR2 SVGAGI. V gave up 7 bases and J gave up 0 bases; unmatched junction bases: 3. This receptor was obtained from a human donor with acute or convalescent COVID-19. The donor label of this sample is uncertain. The sequenced sample consisted of peripheral blood. The V call is TRBV6-5, the J call TRBJ1-3, with 7 positions matching TRBD1. The CDR3 DNA is TGTGCCAGCACCCGGGACAGCTCTGGAAACACCATATATTTT. Amino acids: CASTRDSSGNTIYF.